Presented here are 20 T cell receptor beta chains from one specimen sequenced in a study of shared clonotypes between healthy human individuals. Profiling relied on immunoSEQ multiplex PCR, and the TCRdb table lists in-frame clones only, not all of them. The sample lists 1 million to 1.3 million clones, more than 75% occurring once. Sequencing was performed on memory CD4+ T cells from PBMCs. Subset here: CD45RA-negative fraction. These receptor sequences come from a man between 18 and 35 years old in good health. Some clones in this sample may be carry-over from other donors' samples.

This clone has just one count. The CDR3 sequence is CASSPQSGRTQETQYF. Written as DNA, the CDR3 is TGTGCCAGCAGTCCCCAGAGCGGGAGAACACAAGAGACCCAGTACTTC. V is TRBV28 and J is TRBJ2-5; 8 nucleotides agree with TRBD2. After removal of 5 bases from V and 2 bases from J, the junction contained 10 bases not matched to a gene. Looked up from germline, CDR1 is MDHEN and CDR2 is SYDVKM. The CDR3 is 16 amino acids.

CDR3 residues: CASSPDRGADTQYF. Here the CDR3 DNA reads TGTGCCAGCTCACCCGACAGGGGAGCAGATACGCAGTATTTT. This chain connects TRBV18 to TRBJ2-3; 8 bases agree with TRBD1. CDR1 is KGHSH and CDR2 is LQKENI in the germline V gene. V dropped 3 bases and J dropped 4; count of bases not matched to a gene: 3. This CDR3 is built from 14 residues.

The V and J genes are TRBV5-1 and TRBJ2-7; 11 bases are shared with TRBD1. The CDR3 has 18 amino acids. V shed 2 bases and J 7 bases; nucleotides not matched to a gene: 17. Germline V gene data show CDR1 as SGHRS and CDR2 as YFSETQ. In DNA, the CDR3 is TGCGCCAGCAGCTTTACCTCGCCTTGGACAGGGGGCGCCGGGGAGCAGTACTTC. Protein sequence: CASSFTSPWTGGAGEQYF.

Regarding this clone: The same CDR3 arises from other DNA sequences in this sample as well. V usage is TRBV5-6 and J usage is TRBJ2-7; D is uncertain. The CDR3 is 13 amino acids. Germline-derived CDR1 and CDR2 are SGHDT and YYEEEE. V lost 2 bases to trimming and J lost 2 bases, with 8 bases between them. CDR3 sequence reads: CASSLGTTYEQYF. In DNA form, the CDR3 reads TGTGCCAGCAGCTTAGGCACGACCTACGAGCAGTACTTC. Using reference TRBV5-6 and TRBJ2-7 for the parts outside the CDR3, the full variable domain is DAGVTQSPTHLIKTRGQQVTLRCSPKSGHDTVSWYQQALGQGPQFIFQYYEEEERQRGNFPDRFSGHQFPNYSSELNVNALLLGDSALYLCASSLGTTYEQYFGPGTRLTVT.

The rearrangement joins TRBV28 to TRBJ2-7, with TRBD2 matching over 9 bases. With V trimmed by 5 bases and J by 2 bases, 7 bases remained unmatched. The germline V gene has CDR1 MDHEN and CDR2 SYDVKM. The CDR3 runs to 15 residues. The DNA of the CDR3 is TGTGCCAGCAGTGATTTGGCTAGCGGGACCTACGAGCAGTACTTC. Translated, it gives CASSDLASGTYEQYF.

The chain uses TRBV9 and TRBJ2-2; a possible D gene is TRBD1 (6 bases). The CDR3 loop spans 15 amino acids. Trimming removed 0 bases from V and 5 bases from J, with 11 bases in between. Germline-derived CDR1 and CDR2 are SGDLS and YYNGEE. The CDR3 loop is CASSVGQAITGELFF. CDR3 nucleotides: TGTGCCAGCAGCGTAGGACAGGCTATTACCGGGGAGCTGTTTTTT.

This chain connects TRBV28 to TRBJ1-1; D gene uncertain. The ends were cut back, 4 bases at V and 6 bases at J, with 15 bases in the middle. The CDR3 length is 14 residues. From germline, CDR1 is MDHEN and CDR2 SYDVKM. CDR3 bases: TGTGCCAGCAGTTCTGCGGCGGCGCAGTCTGAAGCTTTCTTT. Translating it yields CASSSAAAQSEAFF.

The chain carries TRBV28 and TRBJ2-7, with D maybe TRBD1 (6 bases). V gave up 11 bases and J gave up 5 bases, with 16 bases separating them. Germline V gives CDR1 MDHEN, CDR2 SYDVKM. This CDR3 has 12 amino acids. The CDR3 is CAARDTENEQYF. The CDR3 region has the DNA TGTGCCGCCCGGGACACCGAGAACGAGCAGTACTTC.

The V and J genes are TRBV9 and TRBJ2-2; D possibly corresponds to TRBD2 (6 bases). Germline loops: CDR1 SGDLS, CDR2 YYNGEE. There are 14 residues in the CDR3. V lost 6 bases and J 2 bases, leaving 11 bases between the germline ends. The CDR3 spells CASKEGRNTGELFF. CDR3 DNA: TGTGCCAGCAAGGAGGGGAGAAACACCGGGGAGCTGTTTTTT.

The rearrangement joins TRBV29-1 to TRBJ2-4; D might be TRBD2 (6 bases). Trimming removed 4 bases at V and 5 bases at J, with 21 bases between. The CDR3 is 16 amino acids. Germline CDR1 is SQVTM and CDR2 is ANQGSEA. This CDR3 reads CSVARPRLGGQNIQYF. The CDR3 DNA reads TGCAGCGTTGCCCGACCCCGGCTAGGAGGGCAAAACATTCAGTACTTC.

Details on this clone: Other DNA sequences in the sample encode the same CDR3. This chain uses TRBV6-6 with TRBJ1-3; weak D call: TRBD1 (5 bases). The ends were cut back, 0 bases at V and 4 bases at J, with 10 bases in the middle. Per germline, CDR1 MNHNY and CDR2 SVGAGI (reference sequence). The CDR3 covers 15 residues. CDR3 in DNA: TGTGCCAGCAGTTACTCGCCAGGGTCCGGAAACACCATATATTTT. This encodes CASSYSPGSGNTIYF.

The gene calls are TRBV2 and TRBJ2-1, with 9 bases identical to TRBD2. From germline, CDR1 is SNHLY and CDR2 FYNNEI. The V and J ends lost 2 bases and 9 bases, in that order; junction bases with no gene match: 8. The CDR3 runs to 15 residues. CDR3 sequence: CASSETLAGFSEQFF. CDR3 bases: TGTGCCAGCAGTGAAACCCTAGCGGGATTTAGTGAGCAGTTCTTC.

The rearrangement joins TRBV18 to TRBJ2-5; 8 bases are shared with TRBD1. There are 15 residues in the CDR3. V lost 3 bases and J lost 1; bases outside the gene matches: 4. Germline-derived CDR1 and CDR2 are KGHSH and LQKENI. The CDR3 loop reads CASSPQGAFQETQYF. CDR3 DNA: TGTGCCAGCTCACCCCAGGGGGCCTTCCAAGAGACCCAGTACTTC.

In regard to this clone: The sample holds other DNA sequences that translate to the same CDR3. This chain links TRBV18 with TRBJ2-7, with 11 positions matching TRBD1. The CDR3 has 15 amino acids. Germline V gives CDR1 KGHSH, CDR2 LQKENI. V was pared by 6 bases and J by 2 bases, with 6 bases of the junction left unmatched. The CDR3 loop is CASSPGTGGPYEQYF. As DNA, the CDR3 is TGTGCCAGCTCGCCTGGGACAGGGGGTCCCTACGAGCAGTACTTC.

CDR3 DNA sequence: TGTGCCAGCAGCTTGGGGCTAGAAGCCTACGAGCAGTACTTC. It codes for CASSLGLEAYEQYF. The chain recombines TRBV5-6 with TRBJ2-7; unclear D gene. The CDR3 has 14 residues. V shed 0 bases and J shed 2 bases, with 9 bases lying between them. Germline CDR1 is SGHDT and CDR2 is YYEEEE.

This clone was detected only a few times. The same CDR3 can be traced to other DNA sequences in this sample. The genes are TRBV7-2 and TRBJ1-3; the D is unclear. CDR3 length equals 13 residues. Germline V gene data show CDR1 as SGHTA and CDR2 as FQGNSA. The germline V and J ends were trimmed by 1 base and 1 base, with 2 bases remaining between them. As DNA, the CDR3 is TGTGCCAGCAGCTTAGAGTCTGGAAACACCATATATTTT. Its translation is CASSLESGNTIYF. Full variable domain (missing parts from reference TRBV7-2 and TRBJ1-3): GAGVSQSPSNKVTEKGKDVELRCDPISGHTALYWYRQSLGQGLEFLIYFQGNSAPDKSGLPSDRFSAERTGGSVSTLTIQRTQQEDSAVYLCASSLESGNTIYFGEGSWLTVV.

The V call is TRBV7-9, the J call TRBJ2-5; D gene ambiguous. V shed 10 bases and J shed 5 bases, with 26 bases lying between them. Germline assignment: CDR1 SEHNR and CDR2 FQNEAQ (reference sequence). This CDR3 has 16 amino acids. DNA of the CDR3: TGTGCCACCGATTTCCTGAGTTTGGGGTTTTGGGAGACCCAGTACTTC. Its protein product is CATDFLSLGFWETQYF.

The V gene is TRBV19, the J gene TRBJ1-5, with TRBD1 as a possible D gene (5 bases). The CDR3 loop spans 15 amino acids. V lost 1 base and J 3 bases, leaving 10 bases between the germline ends. The germline V gene has CDR1 LNHDA and CDR2 SQIVND (reference sequence). The CDR3 reads CASSIVPGNNQPQHF. The CDR3 DNA sequence: TGTGCCAGTAGTATAGTCCCAGGGAACAATCAGCCCCAGCATTTT.

This clone turned up a few times. The CDR3 DNA follows: TGTGCCAGCAGTTTAAGGGGTAATAGGAACACTGAAGCTTTCTTT. It translates to CASSLRGNRNTEAFF. The gene calls are TRBV28 and TRBJ1-1; D might be TRBD1 (5 bases). This CDR3 region has 15 residues. The V gene's germline CDR1 is MDHEN and CDR2 SYDVKM. The V end was cut by 2 bases, the J end by 1 base, with 11 bases between.

This sequence joins TRBV7-9 and TRBJ2-7, with TRBD1 matching over 9 bases. The CDR3 is 16 residues long. Per the germline V gene, CDR1 is SEHNR and CDR2 is FQNEAQ (reference sequence). Unmatched junction bases numbered 9, after V lost 4 bases and J lost 2 bases. The CDR3 here is CASSSGRDRVPYEQYF. In DNA, the CDR3 is TGTGCCAGCAGCTCAGGGAGGGACAGGGTTCCCTACGAGCAGTACTTC. Full variable domain (remainder filled in from reference TRBV7-9 and TRBJ2-7): DTGVSQNPRHKITKRGQNVTFRCDPISEHNRLYWYRQTLGQGPEFLTYFQNEAQLEKSRLLSDRFSAERPKGSFSTLEIQRTEQGDSAMYLCASSSGRDRVPYEQYFGPGTRLTVT.